The clone carrying this T cell receptor (beta chain) appeared many times. The target antigen is unknown. Trimming took off 0 bases at V and 8 bases at J, with 10 bases between the two ends. Per germline, CDR1 SGHVS and CDR2 FQNEAQ. CDR3 length equals 13 residues. Stated time point: sample taken at primary tumor resection. TCRs were sequenced from unsorted whole RNA of tumor, nontumor lung or PBMC. The sample comes from a study of spatial heterogeneity in lung cancer. Study-level background: On average, each unique TCR and UMI combination appeared more than ten times in raw reads.

Study-level points and caveats: Coverage of tumor T cells, an estimated figure, was 5.5% to 8.5% for alpha and around 12% for beta chains. Expanded intratumoral alpha and beta TCR counts tracked tumor mutation counts.

Each CDR3 protein gets one entry after TCRdb re-called the 5' RACE reads with MiXCR. This repertoire shows around 26,000 distinct CDR3 sequences, under 9% found once; its top ten account for around 7.7%. The sequence was collected from a male donor with early-stage non-small cell lung cancer. This specimen consisted of lung tumor tissue, obtained at surgery. The chain is built from TRBV7-8 and TRBJ1-2; D remains ambiguous. This CDR3 is CASSLARTGGYTF. The CDR3 nucleotides read TGTGCCAGCAGCTTAGCGCGGACGGGCGGCTACACCTTC.